Detailed here is one TCR beta chain. The CDR3 is made up of 15 amino acids. Per the germline V gene, CDR1 is ENHRY and CDR2 is SYGVKD. V was clipped by 3 bases and J by 4 bases, with 14 bases between them. Only in-frame clones appear in the TCRdb table, and some are missing; sequencing was by immunoSEQ multiplex PCR. The table records around 9,700 clones, over 75% of them present only once. The record originates from a study of somatic mutations in cytotoxic T cells in rheumatoid arthritis. Across the whole study: After diagnosis, patient blood (approximately 30 ml EDTA) was drawn right away, before any treatment was given. Flow-sorting brought some V beta antibody-stained T-cell populations to nearly 100% purity, V beta1+ cells sequenced for TCRB among them.

The source is an adult with rheumatoid arthritis. The chain links TRBV10-3 to TRBJ2-3; D perhaps matches TRBD2 (6 bases). The source material was CD8+ T cells sorted from blood. CDR3 DNA: TGTGCCATCAGTGAACCCCTCAGGGACTCAGATACGCAGTATTTT. This encodes CAISEPLRDSDTQYF.